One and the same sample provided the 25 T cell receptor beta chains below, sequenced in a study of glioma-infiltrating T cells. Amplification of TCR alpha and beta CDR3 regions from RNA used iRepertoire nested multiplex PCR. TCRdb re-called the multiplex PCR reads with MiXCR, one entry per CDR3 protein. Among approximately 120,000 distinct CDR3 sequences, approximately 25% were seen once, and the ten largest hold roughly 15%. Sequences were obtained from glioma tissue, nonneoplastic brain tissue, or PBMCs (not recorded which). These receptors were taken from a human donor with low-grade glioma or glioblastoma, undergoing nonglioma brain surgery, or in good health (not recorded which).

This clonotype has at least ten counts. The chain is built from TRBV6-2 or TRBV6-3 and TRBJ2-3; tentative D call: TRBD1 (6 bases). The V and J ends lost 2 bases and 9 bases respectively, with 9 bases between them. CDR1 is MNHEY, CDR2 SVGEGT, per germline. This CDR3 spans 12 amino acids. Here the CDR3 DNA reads TGTGCCAGCAGTTACACAGGGACAACGCAGTATTTT. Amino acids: CASSYTGTTQYF.

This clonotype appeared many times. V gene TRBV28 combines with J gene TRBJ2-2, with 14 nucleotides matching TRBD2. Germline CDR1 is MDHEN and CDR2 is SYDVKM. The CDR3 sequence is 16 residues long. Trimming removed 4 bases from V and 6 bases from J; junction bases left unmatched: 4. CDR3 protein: CASSSGLAGGAGELFF. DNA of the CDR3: TGTGCCAGCAGTTCCGGACTAGCGGGAGGTGCCGGGGAGCTGTTTTTT.

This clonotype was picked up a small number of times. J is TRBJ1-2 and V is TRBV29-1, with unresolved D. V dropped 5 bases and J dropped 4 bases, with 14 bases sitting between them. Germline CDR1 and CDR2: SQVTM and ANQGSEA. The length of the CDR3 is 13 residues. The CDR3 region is CSVTPAGGYGYTF. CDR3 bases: TGCAGCGTTACCCCGGCAGGCGGCTATGGCTACACCTTC.

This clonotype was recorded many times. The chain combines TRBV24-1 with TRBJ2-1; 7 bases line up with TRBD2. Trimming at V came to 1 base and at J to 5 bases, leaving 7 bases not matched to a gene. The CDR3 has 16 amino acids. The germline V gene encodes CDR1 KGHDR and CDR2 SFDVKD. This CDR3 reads CATSDLAGKYHNEQFF. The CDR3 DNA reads TGTGCCACCAGTGATTTAGCGGGGAAATACCACAATGAGCAGTTCTTC.

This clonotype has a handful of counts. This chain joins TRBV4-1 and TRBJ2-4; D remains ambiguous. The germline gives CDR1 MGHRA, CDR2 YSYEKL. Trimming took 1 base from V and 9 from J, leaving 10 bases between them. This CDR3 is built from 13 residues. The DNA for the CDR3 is TGCGCCAGCAGCCAAGCTATCGACGGCATTCAGTACTTC. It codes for CASSQAIDGIQYF.

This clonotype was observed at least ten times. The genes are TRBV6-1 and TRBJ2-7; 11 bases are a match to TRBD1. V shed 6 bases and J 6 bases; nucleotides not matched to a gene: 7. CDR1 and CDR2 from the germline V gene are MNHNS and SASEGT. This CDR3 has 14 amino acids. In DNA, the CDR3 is TGTGCCAGCAGAACGGACAGGGGGCGCCGCGAGCAGTACTTC. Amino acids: CASRTDRGRREQYF.

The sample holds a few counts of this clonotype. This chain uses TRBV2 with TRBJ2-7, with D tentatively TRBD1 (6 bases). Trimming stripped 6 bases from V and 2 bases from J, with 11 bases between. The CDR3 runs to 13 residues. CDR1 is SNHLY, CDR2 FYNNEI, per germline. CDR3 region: CASRTTGAYEQYF. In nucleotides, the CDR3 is TGTGCCAGCAGGACGACAGGAGCCTACGAGCAGTACTTC.

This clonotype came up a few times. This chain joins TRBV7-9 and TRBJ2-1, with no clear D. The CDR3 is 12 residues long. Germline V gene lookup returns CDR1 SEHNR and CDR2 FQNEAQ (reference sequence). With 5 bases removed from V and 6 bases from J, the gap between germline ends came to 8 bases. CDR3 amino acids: CASSPASNEQFF. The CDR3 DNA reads TGTGCCAGCAGCCCCGCTAGCAATGAGCAGTTCTTC.

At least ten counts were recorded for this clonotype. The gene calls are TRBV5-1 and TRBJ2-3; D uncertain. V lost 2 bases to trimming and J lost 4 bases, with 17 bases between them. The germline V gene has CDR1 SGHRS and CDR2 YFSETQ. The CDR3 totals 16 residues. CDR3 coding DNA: TGCGCCAGCAGCTTATCCGACTCCCGAGGCGCAGATACGCAGTATTTT. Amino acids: CASSLSDSRGADTQYF.

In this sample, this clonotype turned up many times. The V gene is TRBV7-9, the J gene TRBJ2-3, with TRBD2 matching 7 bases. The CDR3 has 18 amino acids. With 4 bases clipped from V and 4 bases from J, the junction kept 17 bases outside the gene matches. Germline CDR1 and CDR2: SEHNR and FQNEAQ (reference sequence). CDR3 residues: CASSYSPFGGGSPDTQYF. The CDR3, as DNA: TGTGCCAGCAGCTACTCACCCTTCGGGGGAGGGTCACCAGATACGCAGTATTTT. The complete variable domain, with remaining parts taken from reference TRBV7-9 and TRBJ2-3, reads DTGVSQNPRHKITKRGQNVTFRCDPISEHNRLYWYRQTLGQGPEFLTYFQNEAQLEKSRLLSDRFSAERPKGSFSTLEIQRTEQGDSAMYLCASSYSPFGGGSPDTQYFGPGTRLTVL.

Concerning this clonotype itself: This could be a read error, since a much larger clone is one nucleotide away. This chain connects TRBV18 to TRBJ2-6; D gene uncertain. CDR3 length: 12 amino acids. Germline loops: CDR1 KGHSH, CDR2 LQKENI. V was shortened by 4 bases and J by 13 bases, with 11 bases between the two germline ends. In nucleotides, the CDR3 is TGTGCCAGCTCACTCCTGGAAAGGGTCCTGACTTTC. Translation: CASSLLERVLTF.

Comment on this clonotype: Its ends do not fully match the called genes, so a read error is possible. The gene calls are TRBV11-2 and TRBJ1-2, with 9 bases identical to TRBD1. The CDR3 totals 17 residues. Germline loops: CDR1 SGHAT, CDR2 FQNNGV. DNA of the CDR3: TGTGCCAGCACCTTACCCGGGACAGGGCAATATAACTATGGCTACACCTTC. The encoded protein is CASTLPGTGQYNYGYTF.

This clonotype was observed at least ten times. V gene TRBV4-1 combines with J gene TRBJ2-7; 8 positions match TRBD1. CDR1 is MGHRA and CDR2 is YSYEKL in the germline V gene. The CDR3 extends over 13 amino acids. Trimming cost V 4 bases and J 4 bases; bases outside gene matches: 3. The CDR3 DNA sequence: TGCGCCAGCAGCCTAACAGGGGGGTACGAGCAGTACTTC. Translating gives CASSLTGGYEQYF.

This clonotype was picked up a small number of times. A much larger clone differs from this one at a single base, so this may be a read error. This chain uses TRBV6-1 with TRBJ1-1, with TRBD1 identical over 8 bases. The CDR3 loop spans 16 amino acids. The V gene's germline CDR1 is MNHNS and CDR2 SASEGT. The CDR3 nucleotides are TGTACCAGCAGTATAGTCAGGGGGCCCAGGAACACTGAAGCTTTCTTT. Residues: CTSSIVRGPRNTEAFF.

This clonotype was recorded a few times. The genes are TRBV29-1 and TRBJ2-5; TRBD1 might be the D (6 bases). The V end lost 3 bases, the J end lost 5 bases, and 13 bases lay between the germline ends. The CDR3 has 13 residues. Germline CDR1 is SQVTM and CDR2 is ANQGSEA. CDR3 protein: CSVDDRSGETQYF. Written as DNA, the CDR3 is TGCAGCGTTGATGACAGGTCAGGGGAGACCCAGTACTTC. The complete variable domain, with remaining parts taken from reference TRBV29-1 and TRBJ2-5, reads SAVISQKPSRDICQRGTSLTIQCQVDSQVTMMFWYRQQPGQSLTLIATANQGSEATYESGFVIDKFPISRPNLTFSTLTVSNMSPEDSSIYLCSVDDRSGETQYFGPGTRLLVL.

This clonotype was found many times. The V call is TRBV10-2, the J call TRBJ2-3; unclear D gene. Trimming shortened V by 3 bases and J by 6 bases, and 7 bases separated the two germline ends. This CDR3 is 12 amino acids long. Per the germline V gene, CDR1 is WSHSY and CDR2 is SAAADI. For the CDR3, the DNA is TGCGCCAGCAGTGAATGGTCTGATACGCAGTATTTT. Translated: CASSEWSDTQYF.

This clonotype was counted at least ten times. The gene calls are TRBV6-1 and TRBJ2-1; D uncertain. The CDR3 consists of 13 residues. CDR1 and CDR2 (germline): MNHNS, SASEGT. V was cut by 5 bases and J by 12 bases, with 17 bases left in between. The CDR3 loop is CASSYQQKVPQFF. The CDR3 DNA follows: TGTGCCAGCAGTTATCAGCAGAAAGTTCCGCAGTTCTTC.

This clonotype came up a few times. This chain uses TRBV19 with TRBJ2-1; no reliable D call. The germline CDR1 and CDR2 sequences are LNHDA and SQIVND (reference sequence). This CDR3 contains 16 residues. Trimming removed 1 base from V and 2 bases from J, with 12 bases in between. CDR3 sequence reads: CASSIALRIPYNEQFF. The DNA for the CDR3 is TGTGCCAGTAGTATAGCTCTGAGGATACCCTACAATGAGCAGTTCTTC. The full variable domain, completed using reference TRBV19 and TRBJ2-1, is DGGITQSPKYLFRKEGQNVTLSCEQNLNHDAMYWYRQDPGQGLRLIYYSQIVNDFQKGDIAEGYSVSREKKESFPLTVTSAQKNPTAFYLCASSIALRIPYNEQFFGPGTRLTVL.

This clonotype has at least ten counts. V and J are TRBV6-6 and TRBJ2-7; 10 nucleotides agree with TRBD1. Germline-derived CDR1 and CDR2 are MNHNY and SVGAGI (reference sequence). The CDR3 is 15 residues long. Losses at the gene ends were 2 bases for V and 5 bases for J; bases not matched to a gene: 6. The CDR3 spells CASSYRMDRGNEQYF. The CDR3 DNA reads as TGTGCCAGCAGTTACCGGATGGACAGGGGGAACGAGCAGTACTTC.

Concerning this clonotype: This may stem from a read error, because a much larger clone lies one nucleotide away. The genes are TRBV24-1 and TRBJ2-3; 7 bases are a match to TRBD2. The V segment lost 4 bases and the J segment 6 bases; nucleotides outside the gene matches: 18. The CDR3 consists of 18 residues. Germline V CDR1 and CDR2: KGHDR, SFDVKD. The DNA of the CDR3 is TGTGCCACCAGTGACTCCAAATCCCGGGCGGGAGTTACGGATACGCAGTATTTT. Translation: CATSDSKSRAGVTDTQYF.

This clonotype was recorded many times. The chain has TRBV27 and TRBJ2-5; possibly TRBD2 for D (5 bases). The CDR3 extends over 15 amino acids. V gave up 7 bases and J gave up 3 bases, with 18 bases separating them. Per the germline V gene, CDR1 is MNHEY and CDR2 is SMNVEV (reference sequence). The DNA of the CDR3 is TGTGCCAGCACCCGGTTTTCCGGACTCAAAGAGACCCAGTACTTC. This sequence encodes CASTRFSGLKETQYF.

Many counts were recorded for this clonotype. CDR3 residues: CASRLPTWTQYF. Written as DNA, the CDR3 is TGTGCCAGTAGACTGCCTACATGGACCCAGTACTTC. This chain links TRBV6-1 with TRBJ2-5, with no clear D. CDR1 MNHNS and CDR2 SASEGT come from the germline V gene. The CDR3 is 12 residues long. With 9 bases removed from V and 7 bases from J, the gap between germline ends came to 15 bases.

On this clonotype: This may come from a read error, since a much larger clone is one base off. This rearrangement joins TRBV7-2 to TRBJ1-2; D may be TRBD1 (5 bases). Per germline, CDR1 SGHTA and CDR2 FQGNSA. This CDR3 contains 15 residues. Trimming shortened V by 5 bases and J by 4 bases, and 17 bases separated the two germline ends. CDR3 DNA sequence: TGTGCCAGCAGCCAATCAAGACAGCCAAGCTATGGCTACACCTTC. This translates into CASSQSRQPSYGYTF.

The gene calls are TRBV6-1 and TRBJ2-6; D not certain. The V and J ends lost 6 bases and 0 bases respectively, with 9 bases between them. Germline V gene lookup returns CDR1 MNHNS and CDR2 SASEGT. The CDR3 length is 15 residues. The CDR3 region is CASRSHNSGANVLTF. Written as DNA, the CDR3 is TGTGCCAGCAGATCCCATAACTCTGGGGCCAACGTCCTGACTTTC.

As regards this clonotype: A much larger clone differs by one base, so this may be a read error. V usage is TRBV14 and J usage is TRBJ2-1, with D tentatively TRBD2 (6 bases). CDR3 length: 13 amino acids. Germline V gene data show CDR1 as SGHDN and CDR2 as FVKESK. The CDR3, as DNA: TGTGCCGGCAGCCAAGCTAGCGCCAATGAGCAGTTCTTC. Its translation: CAGSQASANEQFF.